This T cell receptor (beta chain) comes out of a study of T-cell reconstitution after alpha-beta-depleted transplantation in children. This clonotype has only one observation. V was shortened by 0 bases and J by 7 bases, with 9 bases between the two germline ends. This CDR3 spans 12 amino acids. CDR1 is DFQATT and CDR2 is SNEGSKA in the germline V gene (reference sequence). Preparation of the TCRbeta library was carried out with unique molecular identifiers. TCRdb passed the PCR reads through MiXCR, listing each CDR3 protein once. This sample carries 700,000 to 950,000 distinct CDR3 sequences, about 16% of them seen once, and the ten largest clones take roughly 5%.

Sequencing was performed on PBMCs, mostly from graft donor cells, taken 360 days after TCRalphabeta/CD19-depleted stem cell transplant. The chain is built from TRBV20-1 and TRBJ1-2; D call uncertain. The sequence was obtained from a male patient between 5 and 17 years old who had a stem cell transplant for acute lymphoblastic leukemia, so the T cells may come from the graft donor. The CDR3 nucleotides read TGCAGTGCTAGAGATATACGGGCTGGCTACACCTTC. Encoded protein: CSARDIRAGYTF.